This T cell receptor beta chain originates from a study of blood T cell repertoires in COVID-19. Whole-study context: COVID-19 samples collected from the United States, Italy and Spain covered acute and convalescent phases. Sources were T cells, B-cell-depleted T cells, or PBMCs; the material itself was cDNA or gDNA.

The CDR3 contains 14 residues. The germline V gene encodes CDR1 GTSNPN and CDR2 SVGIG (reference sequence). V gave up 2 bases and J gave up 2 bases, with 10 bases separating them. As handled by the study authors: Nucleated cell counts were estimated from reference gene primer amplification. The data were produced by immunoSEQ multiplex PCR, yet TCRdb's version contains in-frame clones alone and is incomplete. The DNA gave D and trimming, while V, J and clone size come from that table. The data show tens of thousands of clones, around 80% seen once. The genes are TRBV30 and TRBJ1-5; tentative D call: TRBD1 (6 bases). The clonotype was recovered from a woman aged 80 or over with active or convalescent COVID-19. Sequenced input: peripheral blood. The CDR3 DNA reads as TGTGCCTGGAGTCGGGGGGGCGGCAATCAGCCCCAGCATTTT. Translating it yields CAWSRGGGNQPQHF.